This T cell receptor beta chain was sequenced in a study of blood T cells in healthy people across ages. For the second PCR, which ran for about 7 to 11 cycles, a sample-barcoded 5' primer and a J-beta primer mix were used. TCRdb re-called the 5' RACE reads through MiXCR, storing one row per CDR3 protein. The sample carries 700,000 or so distinct CDR3 sequences, less than 45% recorded once. CDR1 is SGHTA and CDR2 is FQGTGA in the germline V gene. The CDR3 is 14 amino acids. Trimming cost V 5 bases and J 4 bases, with 14 bases left between them. Sequenced: blood. The chain employs TRBV7-3 and TRBJ1-1; D may be TRBD1 (5 bases). The TCR sequence derives from a man older than 75 in good health. The CDR3 bases are TGTGCCAGCAGCCCTACCCCGGGGGGCACTGAAGCTTTCTTT. Its protein product is CASSPTPGGTEAFF.